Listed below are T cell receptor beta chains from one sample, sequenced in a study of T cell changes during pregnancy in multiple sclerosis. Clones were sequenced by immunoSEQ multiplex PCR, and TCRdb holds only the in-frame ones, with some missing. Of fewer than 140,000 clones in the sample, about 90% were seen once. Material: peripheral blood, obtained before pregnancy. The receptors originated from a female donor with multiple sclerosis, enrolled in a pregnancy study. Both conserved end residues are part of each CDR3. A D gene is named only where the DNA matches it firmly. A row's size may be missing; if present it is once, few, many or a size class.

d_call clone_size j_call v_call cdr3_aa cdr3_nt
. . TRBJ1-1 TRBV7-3 CASSLQGENTEAFF TGTGCCAGCAGCTTACAAGGGGAGAACACTGAAGCTTTCTTT
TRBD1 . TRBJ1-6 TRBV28 CASSLQGALRSPLHF TGTGCCAGCAGTTTACAGGGGGCTCTACGTTCACCCCTCCACTTT
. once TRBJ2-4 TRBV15 CATSSGGLLAKNIQYF TGTGCCACCAGCAGCGGGGGACTTTTAGCCAAAAACATTCAGTACTTC
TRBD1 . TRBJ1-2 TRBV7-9 CASSSRQGAFRGYTF TGTGCCAGCAGCTCCCGACAGGGTGCATTCCGTGGCTACACCTTC
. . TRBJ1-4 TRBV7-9 CASSLRGGTTNEKLFF TGTGCCAGCAGCCTCAGGGGCGGAACAACTAATGAAAAACTGTTTTTT
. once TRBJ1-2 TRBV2 CASSDWGANYGYTF TGTGCCAGCAGTGATTGGGGAGCTAACTATGGCTACACCTTC
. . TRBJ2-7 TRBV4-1 CASSREQEPLHEQYF TGCGCCAGCAGCCGGGAACAGGAACCCCTCCACGAGCAGTACTTC
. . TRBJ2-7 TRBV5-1 CASSFGAQGSSYEQYF TGCGCCAGCAGCTTCGGTGCCCAGGGGTCATCCTACGAGCAGTACTTC
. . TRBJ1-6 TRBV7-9 CASSTSSGTPLHF TGTGCCAGCAGCACCAGCTCCGGGACTCCCCTCCACTTT
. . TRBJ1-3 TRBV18 CASSPTASSGNTIYF TGTGCCAGCTCACCGACAGCCTCCTCTGGAAACACCATATATTTT
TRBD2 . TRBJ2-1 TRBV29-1 CSVARGGSVNEQFF TGCAGCGTTGCTCGCGGCGGGAGCGTAAATGAGCAGTTCTTC
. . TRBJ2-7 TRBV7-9 CASSPPGAYEQYF TGTGCCAGCAGCCCGCCCGGGGCCTACGAGCAGTACTTC
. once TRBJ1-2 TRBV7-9 CASSFDQFDYGYTF TGTGCCAGCAGCTTCGATCAGTTTGACTATGGCTACACCTTC
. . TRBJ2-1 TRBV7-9 CASSSTDFSYNEQFF TGTGCCAGCAGTTCAACGGACTTCTCCTACAATGAGCAGTTCTTC
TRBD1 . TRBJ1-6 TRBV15 CATRPGQGFSPLHF TGTGCCACCCGTCCGGGACAGGGCTTCTCACCCCTCCACTTT
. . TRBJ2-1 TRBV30 CALRSGEHNEQFF TGTGCCTTACGATCGGGAGAACACAATGAGCAGTTCTTC
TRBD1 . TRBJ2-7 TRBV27 CASSFPGQGKQYF TGTGCCAGCAGTTTCCCGGGACAGGGGAAGCAGTACTTC
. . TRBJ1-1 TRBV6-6 CASSIRRGAFF TGTGCCAGCAGCATACGTCGAGGAGCTTTCTTT
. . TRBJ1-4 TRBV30 CAWSVVGEGEKLFF TGTGCCTGGAGTGTGGTGGGGGAGGGTGAAAAACTGTTTTTT
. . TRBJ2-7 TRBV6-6 CASSSPRRSSYEQYF TGTGCCAGCAGTTCCCCCCGGCGGAGCTCCTACGAGCAGTACTTC
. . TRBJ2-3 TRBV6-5 CASSSPRADTQYF TGTGCCAGCAGTTCGCCCAGGGCTGATACGCAGTATTTT
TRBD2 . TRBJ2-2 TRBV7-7 CASSLRLAGGSYTGELFF TGTGCCAGCAGCTTGCGACTAGCGGGGGGGTCTTACACCGGGGAGCTGTTTTTT
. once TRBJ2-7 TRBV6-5 CASNSPSYEQYF TGTGCCAGCAACTCACCTTCCTACGAGCAGTACTTC
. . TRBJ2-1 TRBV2 CASSESAGVNEQFF TGTGCCAGCAGTGAATCAGCAGGGGTGAATGAGCAGTTCTTC
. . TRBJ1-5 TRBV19 CASSIFPGKSQPQHF TGTGCCAGTAGTATCTTTCCGGGGAAATCCCAGCCCCAGCATTTT
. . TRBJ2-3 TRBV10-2 CASSDNPDTQYF TGCGCCAGCAGTGATAATCCGGATACGCAGTATTTT
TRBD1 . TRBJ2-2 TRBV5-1 CASSPGQSAPGELFF TGCGCCAGCAGCCCGGGACAGTCAGCCCCCGGGGAGCTGTTTTTT
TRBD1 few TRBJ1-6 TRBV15 CATSSGDRGESPLHF TGTGCCACCAGCAGCGGGGACAGGGGGGAATCACCCCTCCACTTT
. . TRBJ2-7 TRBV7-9 CASSDDGQEELYEQYF TGTGCCAGCAGTGACGACGGACAAGAGGAACTATACGAGCAGTACTTC
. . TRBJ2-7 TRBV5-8 CASSLGWQVYEQYF TGTGCCAGCAGCTTGGGCTGGCAGGTCTACGAGCAGTACTTC
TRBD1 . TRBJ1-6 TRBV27 CASSRQGNSPLHF TGTGCCAGCAGTCGACAGGGAAATTCACCCCTCCACTTT
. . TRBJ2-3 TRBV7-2 CASSPSTDTQYF TGTGCCAGCAGCCCTTCCACAGATACGCAGTATTTT
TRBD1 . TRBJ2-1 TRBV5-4 CASSLRGPEQFF TGTGCCAGCAGCTTGAGGGGGCCTGAGCAGTTCTTC
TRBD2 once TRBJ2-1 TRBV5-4 CASSSGGAASYNEQFF TGTGCCAGCAGCTCCGGGGGGGCCGCGTCCTACAATGAGCAGTTCTTC
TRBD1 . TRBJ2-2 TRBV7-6 CASSLLRTGNTGELFF TGTGCCAGCAGCTTATTGCGGACAGGGAACACCGGGGAGCTGTTTTTT
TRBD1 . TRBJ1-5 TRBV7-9 CASSRQGQQPQHF TGTGCCAGCAGCCGACAGGGGCAGCAGCCCCAGCATTTT
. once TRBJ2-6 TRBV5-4 CASSWTASSGANVLTF TGTGCCAGCAGCTGGACAGCCTCCTCTGGGGCCAACGTCCTGACTTTC
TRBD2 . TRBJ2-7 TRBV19 CASSIGGGLGVSHEQYF TGTGCCAGTAGTATAGGCGGAGGACTAGGAGTTTCCCACGAGCAGTACTTC
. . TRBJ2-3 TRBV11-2 CASSLTGDRTDTQYF TGTGCCAGCAGCCTTACAGGAGATCGCACAGATACGCAGTATTTT
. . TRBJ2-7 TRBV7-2 CASSLRLPYEQYF TGTGCCAGCAGCTTACGTCTCCCCTACGAGCAGTACTTC
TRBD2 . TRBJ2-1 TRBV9 CASSGGGRNYNEQFF TGTGCCAGCAGTGGGGGCGGGAGGAATTACAATGAGCAGTTCTTC
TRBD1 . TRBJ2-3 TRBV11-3 CASSSGQGVHDTQYF TGTGCCAGCAGTTCCGGGCAGGGGGTACACGATACGCAGTATTTT
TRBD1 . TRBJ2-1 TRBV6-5 CASGPGTGWNEQFF TGTGCCAGCGGACCCGGGACAGGGTGGAATGAGCAGTTCTTC
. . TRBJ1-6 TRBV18 CASSPFEHVGSPLHF TGTGCCAGCTCACCATTTGAGCACGTTGGTTCACCCCTCCACTTT
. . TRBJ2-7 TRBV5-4 CASSSTGYEQYF TGTGCCAGCAGCTCGACTGGATACGAGCAGTACTTC
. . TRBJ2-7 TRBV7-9 CASSPGAGARPYEQYF TGTGCCAGCAGCCCCGGCGCGGGGGCGCGGCCCTACGAGCAGTACTTC
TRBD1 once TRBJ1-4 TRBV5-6 CASSLGQGDEKLFF TGTGCCAGCAGCTTGGGGCAGGGGGATGAAAAACTGTTTTTT
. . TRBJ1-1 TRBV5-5 CASRSPQGLNTEAFF TGTGCCAGCAGATCACCACAGGGTCTGAACACTGAAGCTTTCTTT
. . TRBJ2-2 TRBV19 CASSIDSGYTGELFF TGTGCCAGTAGTATAGATTCGGGTTACACCGGGGAGCTGTTTTTT
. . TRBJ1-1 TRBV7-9 CASSRNRENTEAFF TGTGCCAGCAGCCGAAACAGGGAGAACACTGAAGCTTTCTTT
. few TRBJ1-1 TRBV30 CAWSRMNTEAFF TGTGCCTGGAGCCGTATGAACACTGAAGCTTTCTTT
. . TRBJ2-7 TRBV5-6 CASSLDPGPFEQYF TGTGCCAGCAGCTTGGACCCTGGCCCTTTCGAGCAGTACTTC
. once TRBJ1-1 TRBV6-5 CASREDSQRGAFF TGTGCCAGCAGGGAGGACAGCCAGCGGGGAGCTTTCTTT
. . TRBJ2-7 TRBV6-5 CASSYSNGPSDEQYF TGTGCCAGCAGTTACTCAAACGGTCCGTCGGACGAGCAGTACTTC
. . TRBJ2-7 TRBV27 CASTDPGASYEQYF TGTGCCAGCACGGACCCTGGGGCCTCCTACGAGCAGTACTTC
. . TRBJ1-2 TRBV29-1 CSVLRGYGYTF TGCAGCGTGCTCAGGGGCTATGGCTACACCTTC
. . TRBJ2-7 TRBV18 CASSPLDSTYEQYF TGTGCCAGCTCACCGTTAGACAGTACCTACGAGCAGTACTTC
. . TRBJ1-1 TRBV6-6 CASNAGQITEAFF TGTGCCAGCAACGCCGGACAAATTACCGAAGCTTTCTTT
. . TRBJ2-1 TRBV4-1 CASSPRGAGEGTYNEQFF TGCGCCAGCAGCCCGAGGGGGGCCGGGGAGGGTACCTACAATGAGCAGTTCTTC
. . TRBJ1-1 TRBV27 CASRIRVGGKAEAFF TGTGCCAGCAGAATACGAGTTGGGGGGAAGGCTGAAGCTTTCTTT